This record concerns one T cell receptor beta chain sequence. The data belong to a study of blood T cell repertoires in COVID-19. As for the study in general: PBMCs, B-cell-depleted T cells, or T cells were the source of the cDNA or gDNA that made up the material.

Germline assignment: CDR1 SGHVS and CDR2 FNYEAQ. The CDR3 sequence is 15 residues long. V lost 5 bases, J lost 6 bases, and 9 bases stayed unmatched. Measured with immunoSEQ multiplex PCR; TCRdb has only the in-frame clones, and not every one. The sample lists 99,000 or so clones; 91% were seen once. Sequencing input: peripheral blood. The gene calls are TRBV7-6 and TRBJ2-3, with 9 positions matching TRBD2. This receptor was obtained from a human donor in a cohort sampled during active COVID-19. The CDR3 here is CASSRGLAGKDTQYF. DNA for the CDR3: TGTGCCAGCAGCCGGGGCCTAGCGGGGAAGGATACGCAGTATTTT. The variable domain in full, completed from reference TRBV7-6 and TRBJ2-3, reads GAGVSQSPRYKVTKRGQDVALRCDPISGHVSLYWYRQALGQGPEFLTYFNYEAQQDKSGLPNDRFSAERPEGSISTLTIQRTEQRDSAMYRCASSRGLAGKDTQYFGPGTRLTVL.